The TCR beta chain under discussion was sequenced for a study of post-analysis software for immune sequencing data. Study-wide points: Normalized Chao1 diversity in multiple sclerosis patients fell significantly below that of controls.

Built from TCR beta cDNA, the libraries had unique molecular identifiers in them. TCRdb reprocessed the PCR reads with MiXCR, giving one entry per CDR3 protein. The table includes about 820,000 distinct CDR3 sequences, under 70% detected once. A remark on this clonotype: Its matching antigen is unknown.

This TCR was sampled from a girl aged 10 to 17 with multiple sclerosis. The sample comprised blood.

The CDR3: CSARHTNEKLFF. As DNA, the CDR3 is TGCAGTGCTAGGCACACTAATGAAAAACTGTTTTTT. The rearrangement joins TRBV20-1 to TRBJ1-4, with D unclear. Germline-derived CDR1 and CDR2 are DFQATT and SNEGSKA (reference sequence). This CDR3 contains 12 residues. Between the trimmed V and J ends, which lost 3 bases and 2 bases, there was a span of 4 bases.